The 6 T cell receptor beta chains presented below share a single source sample, sequenced in a study of blood T cells in healthy people across ages. Combining a sample-barcoded 5' primer with a J-beta primer mix, a second PCR ran for roughly 6 to 11 cycles. TCRdb analysed the 5' RACE reads with MiXCR anew, one entry per CDR3 protein. The sample consists of 500,000 to 700,000 distinct CDR3 sequences, about 30% of them appearing once. The sample taken for sequencing was blood. These receptors were collected from a woman of 80 years or more in good health.

The V and J genes are TRBV7-2 and TRBJ2-2; possible D gene TRBD2, 6 bases. Germline V gene sequence: CDR1 SGHTA, CDR2 FQGNSA. This CDR3 region has 16 residues. Trimming took 5 bases from V and 8 from J, leaving 21 bases between them. Here the CDR3 reads CASSPRDWNSFGELFF. The CDR3 DNA follows: TGTGCCAGCAGCCCCCGGGACTGGAACTCCTTTGGGGAGCTGTTTTTT.

The rearrangement joins TRBV4-1 to TRBJ2-5; 13 bases map to TRBD2. Germline CDR1 MGHRA, CDR2 YSYEKL. Unmatched junction bases numbered 14, after V lost 0 bases and J lost 13 bases. The CDR3 length is 17 residues. CDR3 in DNA: TGCGCCAGCAGCCAAGAAGGGACTAGCGGGAAAAGTAATGAGCGGTACTTC. This translates into CASSQEGTSGKSNERYF.

The count of this clonotype is one. The genes are TRBV7-2 and TRBJ2-1; TRBD2 aligns across 11 bases. This CDR3 has 16 amino acids. Germline V gene data show CDR1 as SGHTA and CDR2 as FQGNSA. J was trimmed by 3 bases and V by 5 bases; bases with no gene match: 6. The DNA for the CDR3 is TGTGCCAGCAGCCCGGGACTAGCGGACTACTACAATGAGCAGTTCTTC. Residues: CASSPGLADYYNEQFF.

This clonotype has only one observation. This chain connects TRBV7-9 to TRBJ1-4; 9 bases are shared with TRBD1. V dropped 5 bases and J dropped 10; count of bases not matched to a gene: 8. CDR3 length: 14 residues. Germline V gene lookup returns CDR1 SEHNR and CDR2 FQNEAQ (reference sequence). The CDR3 coding sequence is TGTGCCAGCAGCCCCGGGACAGGGTTGGGAAAACTGTTTTTT. Encoded protein: CASSPGTGLGKLFF. Filled out from reference TRBV7-9 and TRBJ1-4, the complete variable domain reads DTGVSQNPRHKITKRGQNVTFRCDPISEHNRLYWYRQTLGQGPEFLTYFQNEAQLEKSRLLSDRFSAERPKGSFSTLEIQRTEQGDSAMYLCASSPGTGLGKLFFGSGTQLSVL.

In its sample, this clonotype was seen many times. The CDR3 DNA follows: TGTGCCAGCAGCTTGGTGCCAGGAACTAGCACAGATACGCAGTATTTT. Translated: CASSLVPGTSTDTQYF. V and J are TRBV5-6 and TRBJ2-3; D is uncertain. CDR1 and CDR2 (germline): SGHDT, YYEEEE. This CDR3 comprises 16 residues. Trimming took 0 bases from V and 0 from J, leaving 11 bases between them.

This clonotype occurred a few times. The chain recombines TRBV7-9 with TRBJ1-1; D gene uncertain. The CDR3 runs to 15 residues. Germline V gene sequence: CDR1 SEHNR, CDR2 FQNEAQ (reference sequence). V was cut by 4 bases and J by 1 base, with 13 bases left in between. The CDR3 is CASSSPGRRNTEAFF. Written as DNA, the CDR3 is TGTGCCAGCAGCTCCCCAGGTCGGAGGAACACTGAAGCTTTCTTT.